The present T cell receptor (beta chain) was sequenced within a study of T-cell reconstitution after alpha-beta-depleted transplantation in children. It was with unique molecular identifiers that the TCRbeta library was prepared. TCRdb used MiXCR to reprocess the PCR reads, holding one entry per CDR3 protein. The table records 150,000 to 250,000 distinct CDR3 sequences, about 15% of them present only once. The origin of this receptor is a human donor who donated a stem cell graft to a child with acute lymphoblastic leukemia. This specimen was PBMCs from the stem cell graft donor, taken from the stem cell graft.

In DNA, the CDR3 is TGTGCCAGCAGCCCCACGAGAGTCCGTTTTAGAAGCACAGATACGCAGTATTTT. This gives the protein CASSPTRVRFRSTDTQYF. The rearrangement joins TRBV11-2 to TRBJ2-3; D gene ambiguous. The germline V gene encodes CDR1 SGHAT and CDR2 FQNNGV. The V gene lost 5 bases and the J gene lost 0 bases, with 21 bases spanning the gap. CDR3 length equals 18 residues.